A single sample gave rise to the 9 T cell receptor beta chains below, sequenced in a study of cytomegalovirus exposure and HLA in healthy donors. PCR primers comprised 60 Vbeta and 13 Jbeta primers. Produced via immunoSEQ multiplex PCR; TCRdb's table is partial and in-frame only. The table lists 95,000 to 150,000 clones. The sequencing sample was made of PBMCs. Receptor source: a man aged 25 to 40 in good health and CMV-seronegative.

The V gene is TRBV4-3, the J gene TRBJ1-1; possible D gene TRBD1, 5 bases. V was shortened by 0 bases and J by 6 bases, with 14 bases between the two germline ends. The CDR3 totals 15 residues. Germline lookup yields CDR1 LGHNA and CDR2 YSLEER. In DNA, the CDR3 is TGCGCCAGCAGCCAAGATACGGGAGGGGTTGCTGAAGCTTTCTTT. As protein: CASSQDTGGVAEAFF.

The genes are TRBV29-1 and TRBJ2-1, with TRBD1 matching over 7 bases. CDR1 is SQVTM, CDR2 ANQGSEA, per germline. This CDR3 is built from 11 residues. The V gene end was trimmed by 5 bases and the J gene end by 6 bases; junction bases not matched to a gene: 1. CDR3 nucleotide sequence: TGCAGCGTTCGGGACAGCAATGAGCAGTTCTTC. Protein sequence: CSVRDSNEQFF.

This chain connects TRBV7-8 to TRBJ1-1; the D gene is possibly TRBD1 (5 bases). CDR1 and CDR2 (germline): SGHVS, FQNEAQ. This CDR3 is 16 amino acids long. With 0 bases removed from V and 0 bases from J, the gap between germline ends came to 11 bases. The CDR3 here is CASSLAGGLMNTEAFF. CDR3 nucleotide sequence: TGTGCCAGCAGCTTAGCGGGGGGTTTGATGAACACTGAAGCTTTCTTT.

This chain joins TRBV30 and TRBJ1-1; 7 bases agree with TRBD1. CDR3 length: 16 amino acids. V dropped 4 bases and J dropped 1; count of bases not matched to a gene: 12. The germline gives CDR1 GTSNPN, CDR2 SVGIG (reference sequence). The CDR3 reads CAWKVGGAERNTEAFF. CDR3 coding DNA: TGTGCCTGGAAGGTAGGGGGCGCGGAGCGGAACACTGAAGCTTTCTTT. The whole variable domain, filled in from reference TRBV30 and TRBJ1-1, reads SQTIHQWPATLVQPVGSPLSLECTVEGTSNPNLYWYRQAAGRGLQLLFYSVGIGQISSEVPQNLSASRPQDRQFILSSKKLLLSDSGFYLCAWKVGGAERNTEAFFGQGTRLTVV.

V and J are TRBV7-3 and TRBJ2-1, with a possible D match to TRBD2 (5 bases). From germline, CDR1 is SGHTA and CDR2 FQGTGA. Trimming stripped 3 bases from V and 5 bases from J, with 8 bases between. There are 13 residues in the CDR3. The CDR3 loop is CASSFGDNNEQFF. The CDR3 nucleotides are TGTGCCAGCAGCTTCGGGGATAACAATGAGCAGTTCTTC. Using reference TRBV7-3 and TRBJ2-1 for the parts outside the CDR3, the full variable domain is GAGVSQTPSNKVTEKGKYVELRCDPISGHTALYWYRQSLGQGPEFLIYFQGTGAADDSGLPNDRFFAVRPEGSVSTLKIQRTERGDSAVYLCASSFGDNNEQFFGPGTRLTVL.

The chain employs TRBV6-5 and TRBJ2-7, with 7 positions matching TRBD1. Germline assignment: CDR1 MNHEY and CDR2 SVGAGI. The CDR3 totals 14 residues. The V segment lost 6 bases and the J segment 5 bases; nucleotides outside the gene matches: 10. The chain's CDR3 is CASSSGQSRHEQYF. CDR3 nucleotides: TGTGCCAGCAGCTCGGGACAGTCGCGACACGAGCAGTACTTC.

This chain links TRBV10-3 with TRBJ2-2; 10 bases agree with TRBD2. V lost 6 bases and J lost 4; bases outside the gene matches: 5. The CDR3 extends over 15 amino acids. Germline V gene lookup returns CDR1 ENHRY and CDR2 SYGVKD. CDR3 nucleotides: TGTGCCATCAGCCCTAGCGGGGGCGGCACCGGGGAGCTGTTTTTT. Encoded protein: CAISPSGGGTGELFF.

The rearrangement links TRBV28 to TRBJ2-1; a weak D match, TRBD1 (7 bases). Between the trimmed V and J ends, which lost 8 bases and 6 bases, there was a span of 14 bases. This CDR3 is 13 amino acids long. CDR1 is MDHEN and CDR2 is SYDVKM in the germline V gene. This CDR3 is CASRRQGGNEQFF. CDR3 coding DNA: TGTGCCAGCCGACGACAGGGAGGCAATGAGCAGTTCTTC.

The chain uses TRBV2 and TRBJ2-5, with no clear D. V gave up 3 bases and J gave up 2 bases, with 13 bases separating them. The CDR3 consists of 15 residues. Germline values: CDR1 SNHLY, CDR2 FYNNEI. CDR3 residues: CASSDSSQVQETQYF. The CDR3 DNA is TGTGCCAGCAGTGATTCGAGCCAGGTTCAAGAGACCCAGTACTTC.